Listed below are T cell receptor beta chains from one sample, sequenced in a study of shared clonotypes between healthy human individuals. The table came from immunoSEQ multiplex PCR; TCRdb's copy has only in-frame clones and leaves some out. The data show about 600,000 clones, roughly 97% seen once. The specimen was naive CD4+ T cells sorted from blood. These receptors all stem from a young woman in good health. Each CDR3 is given with its conserved first and last residue. The D gene is left open where the match is weak. Expanded clones get a size class; other rows say once, few or many, or leave the size out.

TRBD2	.	TRBV10-1	TRBJ2-4	CASSESPAGGNIQYF	TGCGCCAGCAGTGAGTCCCCGGCGGGGGGAAACATTCAGTACTTC
TRBD1	once	TRBV28	TRBJ1-1	CATETGGASTEAFF	TGTGCCACCGAAACAGGGGGCGCGAGTACTGAAGCTTTCTTT
.	.	TRBV5-4	TRBJ2-1	CASSYAERVEFF	TGTGCCAGCAGCTACGCCGAGCGGGTTGAGTTCTTC
TRBD2	.	TRBV5-1	TRBJ2-2	CASTHIAGGAGELFF	TGCGCCAGCACCCACATAGCGGGAGGGGCCGGGGAGCTGTTTTTT
.	once	TRBV4-2	TRBJ2-1	CASSQDLLAPYNEQFF	TGTGCCAGCAGCCAAGATCTGCTAGCGCCCTACAATGAGCAGTTCTTC
TRBD1	.	TRBV27	TRBJ2-3	CAGRGQGADTQYF	TGTGCCGGCCGAGGACAGGGGGCAGATACGCAGTATTTT
TRBD1	.	TRBV5-1	TRBJ2-1	CASSLGDRWSNEQFF	TGCGCCAGCAGCTTGGGGGACAGATGGTCCAATGAGCAGTTCTTC
TRBD1	.	TRBV19	TRBJ2-5	CASSTPGGLAETQYF	TGTGCCAGTAGTACCCCAGGGGGCTTGGCAGAGACCCAGTACTTC
TRBD1	.	TRBV18	TRBJ1-2	CASSPLGTGRSYGYTF	TGTGCCAGCTCACCCCTTGGGACAGGGAGATCCTATGGCTACACCTTC
TRBD2	.	TRBV7-9	TRBJ2-5	CASSQTSGRGETQYF	TGTGCCAGCAGCCAAACTAGCGGGAGAGGAGAGACCCAGTACTTC
.	.	TRBV5-5	TRBJ1-2	CASSTSGLIYGYTF	TGTGCCAGCAGCACCTCAGGTCTTATCTATGGCTACACCTTC
TRBD1	few	TRBV5-1	TRBJ2-7	CASSFGDRGGEQYF	TGCGCCAGCAGCTTTGGGGACAGGGGTGGTGAGCAGTACTTC
.	.	TRBV6-5	TRBJ1-2	CASSSNRANYGYTF	TGTGCCAGCAGTTCGAACAGGGCGAACTATGGCTACACCTTC